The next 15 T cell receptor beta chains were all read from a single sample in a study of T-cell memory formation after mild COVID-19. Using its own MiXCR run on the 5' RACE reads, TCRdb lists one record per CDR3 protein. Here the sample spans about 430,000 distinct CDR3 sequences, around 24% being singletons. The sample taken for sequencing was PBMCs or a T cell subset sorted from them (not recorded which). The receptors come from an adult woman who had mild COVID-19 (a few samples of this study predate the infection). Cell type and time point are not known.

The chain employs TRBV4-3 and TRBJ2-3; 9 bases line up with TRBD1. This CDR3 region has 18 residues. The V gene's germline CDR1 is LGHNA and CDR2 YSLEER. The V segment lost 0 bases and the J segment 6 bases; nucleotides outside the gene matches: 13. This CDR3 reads CASSQDGRETGGLDTQYF. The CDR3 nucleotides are TGCGCCAGCAGCCAAGATGGCAGAGAGACAGGGGGATTGGATACGCAGTATTTT.

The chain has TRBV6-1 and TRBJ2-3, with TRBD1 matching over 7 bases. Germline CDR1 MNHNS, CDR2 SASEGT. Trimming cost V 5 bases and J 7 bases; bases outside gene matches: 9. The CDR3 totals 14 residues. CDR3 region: CASSPLQGWNTQYF. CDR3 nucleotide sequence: TGTGCCAGCAGTCCCCTACAGGGGTGGAATACGCAGTATTTT.

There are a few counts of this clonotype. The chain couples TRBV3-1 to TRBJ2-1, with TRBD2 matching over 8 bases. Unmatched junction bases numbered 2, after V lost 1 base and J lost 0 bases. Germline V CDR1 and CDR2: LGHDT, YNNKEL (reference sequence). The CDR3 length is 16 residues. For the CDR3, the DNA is TGTGCCAGCAGCCAAGTTAGCGGGGTCTCCTACAATGAGCAGTTCTTC. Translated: CASSQVSGVSYNEQFF.

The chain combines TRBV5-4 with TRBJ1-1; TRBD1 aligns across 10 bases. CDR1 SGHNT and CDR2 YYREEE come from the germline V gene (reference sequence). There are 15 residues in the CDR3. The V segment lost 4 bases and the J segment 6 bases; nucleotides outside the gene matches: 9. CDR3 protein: CASSDRTGGSAEAFF. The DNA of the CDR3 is TGTGCCAGCAGCGACAGGACAGGGGGGAGCGCTGAAGCTTTCTTT. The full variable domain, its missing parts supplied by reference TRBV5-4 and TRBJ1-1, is ETGVTQSPTHLIKTRGQQVTLRCSSQSGHNTVSWYQQALGQGPQFIFQYYREEENGRGNFPPRFSGLQFPNYSSELNVNALELDDSALYLCASSDRTGGSAEAFFGQGTRLTVV.

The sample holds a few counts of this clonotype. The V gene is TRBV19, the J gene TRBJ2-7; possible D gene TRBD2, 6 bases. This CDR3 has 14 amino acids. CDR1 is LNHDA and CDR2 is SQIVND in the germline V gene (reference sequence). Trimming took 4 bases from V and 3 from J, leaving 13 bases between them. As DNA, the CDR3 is TGTGCCAGTAGTACCGGGAGAGGCGGCTACGAGCAGTACTTC. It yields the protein CASSTGRGGYEQYF.

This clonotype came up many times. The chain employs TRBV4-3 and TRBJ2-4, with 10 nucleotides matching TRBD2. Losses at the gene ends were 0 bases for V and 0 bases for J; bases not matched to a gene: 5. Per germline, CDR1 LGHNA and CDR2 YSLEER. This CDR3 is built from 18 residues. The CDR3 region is CASSQDYLAGAAKNIQYF. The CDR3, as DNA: TGCGCCAGCAGCCAAGATTACCTAGCGGGGGCAGCCAAAAACATTCAGTACTTC.

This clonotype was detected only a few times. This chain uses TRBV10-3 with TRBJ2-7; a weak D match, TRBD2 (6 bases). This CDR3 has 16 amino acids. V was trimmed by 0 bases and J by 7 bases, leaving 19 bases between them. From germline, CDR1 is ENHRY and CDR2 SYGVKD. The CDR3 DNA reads TGTGCCATCAGTGAGTCGGAAATAGCGGTACGTGGGGAGCAGTACTTC. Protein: CAISESEIAVRGEQYF.

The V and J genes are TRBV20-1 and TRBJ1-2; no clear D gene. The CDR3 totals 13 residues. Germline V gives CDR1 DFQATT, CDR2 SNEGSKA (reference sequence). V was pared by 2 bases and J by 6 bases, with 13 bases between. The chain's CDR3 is CSARFPGTHGYTF. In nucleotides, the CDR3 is TGCAGTGCTAGATTTCCAGGTACACATGGCTACACCTTC.

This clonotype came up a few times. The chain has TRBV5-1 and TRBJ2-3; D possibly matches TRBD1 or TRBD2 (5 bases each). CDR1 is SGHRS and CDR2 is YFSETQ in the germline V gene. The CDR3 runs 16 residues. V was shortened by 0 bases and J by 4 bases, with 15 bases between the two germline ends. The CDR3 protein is CASSLVHGTPPDTQYF. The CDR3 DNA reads TGCGCCAGCAGCTTGGTACACGGGACCCCCCCAGATACGCAGTATTTT. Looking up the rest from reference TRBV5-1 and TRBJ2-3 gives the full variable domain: KAGVTQTPRYLIKTRGQQVTLSCSPISGHRSVSWYQQTPGQGLQFLFEYFSETQRNKGNFPGRFSGRQFSNSRSEMNVSTLELGDSALYLCASSLVHGTPPDTQYFGPGTRLTVL.

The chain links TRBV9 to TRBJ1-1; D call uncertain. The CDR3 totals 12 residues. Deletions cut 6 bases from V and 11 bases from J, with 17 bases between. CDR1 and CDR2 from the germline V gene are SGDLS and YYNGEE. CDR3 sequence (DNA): TGTGCCAGCATGGGAATGGAGGGCGAGGCTTTCTTT. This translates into CASMGMEGEAFF.

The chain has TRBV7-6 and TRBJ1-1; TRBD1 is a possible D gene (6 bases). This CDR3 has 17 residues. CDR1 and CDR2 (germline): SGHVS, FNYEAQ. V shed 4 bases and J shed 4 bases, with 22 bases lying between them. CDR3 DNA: TGTGCCAGCAGCTCACTTAGAGGGGGGCGGGGCGGCACTGAAGCTTTCTTT. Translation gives CASSSLRGGRGGTEAFF.

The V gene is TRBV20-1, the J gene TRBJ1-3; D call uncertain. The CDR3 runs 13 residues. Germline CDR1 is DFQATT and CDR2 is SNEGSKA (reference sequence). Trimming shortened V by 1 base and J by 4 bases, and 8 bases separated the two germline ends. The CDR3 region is CSARGQIGNTIYF. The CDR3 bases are TGCAGTGCTAGAGGTCAGATAGGAAACACCATATATTTT.

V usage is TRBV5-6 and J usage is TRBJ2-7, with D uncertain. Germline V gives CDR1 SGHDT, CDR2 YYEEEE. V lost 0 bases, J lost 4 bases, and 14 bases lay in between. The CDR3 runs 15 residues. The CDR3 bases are TGTGCCAGCAGCTTGGAACCGGGCCGGGTTTACGAGCAGTACTTC. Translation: CASSLEPGRVYEQYF.

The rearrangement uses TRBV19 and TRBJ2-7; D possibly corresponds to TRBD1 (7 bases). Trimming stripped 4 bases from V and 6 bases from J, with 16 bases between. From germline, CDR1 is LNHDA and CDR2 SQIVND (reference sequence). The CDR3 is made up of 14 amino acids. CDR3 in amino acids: CASSKRQGLGEQYF. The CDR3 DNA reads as TGTGCCAGTAGTAAAAGACAGGGACTGGGCGAGCAGTACTTC.

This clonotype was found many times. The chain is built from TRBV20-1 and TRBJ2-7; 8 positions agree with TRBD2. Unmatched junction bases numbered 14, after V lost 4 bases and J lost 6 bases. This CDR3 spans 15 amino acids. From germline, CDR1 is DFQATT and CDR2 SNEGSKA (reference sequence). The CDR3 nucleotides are TGCAGTGCTAAGACCCTGCGCGGGAGGTTAAGCGAGCAGTACTTC. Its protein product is CSAKTLRGRLSEQYF.